This TCR beta chain was sequenced in a study of cytomegalovirus exposure and HLA in healthy donors. Findings and limits, study-wide: TCR association rates varied by HLA locus in a later analysis, with DRB1 highest and HLA-C lowest.

The CDR3 has 18 residues. The study ran its PCR with 60 Vbeta and 13 Jbeta primers. Produced via immunoSEQ multiplex PCR; TCRdb's table is partial and in-frame only. The top ten clones hold around 3.5% of a sample with about 190,000 clones, over 65% of them seen once. With regard to this clone: Antigen: not known.

This sequence joins TRBV21-1 and TRBJ1-2; the DNA was not compared with TRBD1, the D call given in the table. TRBV21-1 counts as a pseudogene. The sequencing input was PBMCs. The clonotype comes from a middle-aged man in good health and CMV-seropositive. The chain's CDR3 is CASSKGDRTPVGEYGYTF. DNA for the CDR3: TGTGCCAGCAGCAAGGGGGACAGGACTCCGGTTGGAGAATATGGCTACACCTTC.